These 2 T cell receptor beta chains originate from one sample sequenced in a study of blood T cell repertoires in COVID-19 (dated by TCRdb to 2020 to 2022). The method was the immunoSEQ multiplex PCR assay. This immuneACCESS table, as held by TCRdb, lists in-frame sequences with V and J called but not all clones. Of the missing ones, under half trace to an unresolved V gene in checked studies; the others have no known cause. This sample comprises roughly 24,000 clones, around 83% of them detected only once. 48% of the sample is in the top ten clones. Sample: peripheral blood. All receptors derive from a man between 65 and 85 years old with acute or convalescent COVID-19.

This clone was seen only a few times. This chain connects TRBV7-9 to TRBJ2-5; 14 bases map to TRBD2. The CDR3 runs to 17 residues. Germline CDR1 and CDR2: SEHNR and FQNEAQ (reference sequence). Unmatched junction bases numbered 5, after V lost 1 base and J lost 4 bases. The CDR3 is CASSLDSGTSGRETQYF. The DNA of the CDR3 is TGTGCCAGCAGCTTAGATTCCGGGACTAGCGGGAGAGAGACCCAGTACTTC.

CDR3 nucleotides: TGTGCCAGCAGCCGGAGCGGGGGAAGCACAGATACGCAGTATTTT. Amino acids: CASSRSGGSTDTQYF. The rearrangement links TRBV5-5 to TRBJ2-3; 8 bases line up with TRBD2. CDR3 length equals 15 residues. The J segment lost 0 bases and the V segment lost 4 bases, leaving 4 bases of the junction unmatched. CDR1 SGHKS and CDR2 YYEKEE come from the germline V gene (reference sequence).